The clone carrying this TCR beta chain has a handful of counts. Its antigen is not known. These data are taken from a study of T cells after yellow fever vaccination. For the study at large: Researchers used SMART-Seq v4 Ultra Low Input to prepare fractions that had low cell numbers. Study findings and constraints: Subsequent to the booster, the majority of primary-vaccination clones reappeared (roughly 95% CD4, approximately 90% CD8). A faster peak, day 5 versus 15, was reached by the weaker secondary response.

A process of 5'RACE template switching, which added a universal primer site and UMIs, was used to make TCR cDNA. TCRdb re-analysed the 5' RACE reads in MiXCR, keeping a single row per CDR3 protein. In the table there are tens of thousands of distinct CDR3 sequences, around 7% of which are singletons. This CDR3 contains 16 residues. Germline V gene lookup returns CDR1 MNHEY and CDR2 SVGEGT. The V segment lost 4 bases and the J segment 7 bases; nucleotides outside the gene matches: 6. The origin of this receptor is a man younger than 30 who received the YFV17D yellow fever vaccine. The chain joins TRBV6-2 or TRBV6-3 to TRBJ2-1; 14 bases are shared with TRBD2. The sample consisted of CD8+ T cells sorted from PBMCs, taken about 5 days after the first yellow fever vaccination. CDR3 in amino acids: CASSSTSGGGKNEQFF. DNA for the CDR3: TGTGCCAGCAGTTCGACTAGCGGGGGGGGAAAAAATGAGCAGTTCTTC.